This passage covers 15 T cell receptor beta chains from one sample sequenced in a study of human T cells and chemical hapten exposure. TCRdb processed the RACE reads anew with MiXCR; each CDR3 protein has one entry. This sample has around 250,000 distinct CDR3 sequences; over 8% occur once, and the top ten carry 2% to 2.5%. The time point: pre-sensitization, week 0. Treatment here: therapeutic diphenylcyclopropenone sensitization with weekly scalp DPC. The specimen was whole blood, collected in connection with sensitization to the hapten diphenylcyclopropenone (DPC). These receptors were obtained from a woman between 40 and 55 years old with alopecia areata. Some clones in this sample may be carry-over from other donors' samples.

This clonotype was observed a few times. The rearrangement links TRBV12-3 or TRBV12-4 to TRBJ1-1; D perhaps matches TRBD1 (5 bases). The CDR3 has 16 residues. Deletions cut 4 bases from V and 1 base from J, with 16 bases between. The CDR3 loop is CASSSTLGAGNTEAFF. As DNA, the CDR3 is TGTGCCAGCAGTTCCACGTTAGGGGCCGGGAACACTGAAGCTTTCTTT.

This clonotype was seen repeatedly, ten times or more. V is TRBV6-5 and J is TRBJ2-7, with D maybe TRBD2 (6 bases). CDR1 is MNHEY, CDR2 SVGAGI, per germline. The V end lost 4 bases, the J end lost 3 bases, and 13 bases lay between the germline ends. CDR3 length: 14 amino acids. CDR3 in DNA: TGTGCCAGCAGTTTTAGCGGAGAGTTCTACGAGCAGTACTTC. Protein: CASSFSGEFYEQYF.

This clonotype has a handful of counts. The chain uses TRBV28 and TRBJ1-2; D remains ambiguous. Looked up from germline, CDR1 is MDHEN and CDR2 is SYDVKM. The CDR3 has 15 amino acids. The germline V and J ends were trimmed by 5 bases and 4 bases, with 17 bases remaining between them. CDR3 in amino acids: CASSPWSGNSYGYTF. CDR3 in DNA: TGTGCCAGCAGTCCATGGTCCGGGAACAGCTATGGCTACACCTTC.

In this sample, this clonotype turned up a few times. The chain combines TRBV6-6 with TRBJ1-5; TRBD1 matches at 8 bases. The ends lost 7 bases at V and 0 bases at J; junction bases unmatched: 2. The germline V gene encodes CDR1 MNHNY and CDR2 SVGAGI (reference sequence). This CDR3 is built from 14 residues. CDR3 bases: TGTGCCAGCATGGACAGGGATAGCAATCAGCCCCAGCATTTT. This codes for CASMDRDSNQPQHF.

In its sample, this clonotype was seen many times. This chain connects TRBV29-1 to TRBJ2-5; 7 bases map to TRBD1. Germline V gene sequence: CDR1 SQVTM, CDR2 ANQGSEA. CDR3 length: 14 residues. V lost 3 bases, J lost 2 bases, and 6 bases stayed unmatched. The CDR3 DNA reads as TGCAGCGTTGAGAGGCCGGGACAGCAAGAGACCCAGTACTTC. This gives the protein CSVERPGQQETQYF.

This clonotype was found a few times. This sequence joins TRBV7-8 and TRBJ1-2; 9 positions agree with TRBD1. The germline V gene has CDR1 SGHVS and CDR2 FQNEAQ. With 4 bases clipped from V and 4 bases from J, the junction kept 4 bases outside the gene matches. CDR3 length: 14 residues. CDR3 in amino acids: CASSSQTGGYGYTF. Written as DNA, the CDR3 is TGTGCCAGCAGCTCCCAGACAGGGGGCTATGGCTACACCTTC. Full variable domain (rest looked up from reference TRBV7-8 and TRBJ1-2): GAGVSQSPRYKVAKRGQDVALRCDPISGHVSLFWYQQALGQGPEFLTYFQNEAQLDKSGLPSDRFFAERPEGSVSTLKIQRTQQEDSAVYLCASSSQTGGYGYTFGSGTRLTVV.

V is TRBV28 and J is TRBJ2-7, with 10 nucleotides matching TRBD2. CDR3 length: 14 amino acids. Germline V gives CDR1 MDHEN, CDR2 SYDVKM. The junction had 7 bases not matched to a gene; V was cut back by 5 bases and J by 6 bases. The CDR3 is CASSPSGRAREQYF. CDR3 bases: TGTGCCAGCAGTCCCAGCGGGAGGGCCCGCGAGCAGTACTTC.

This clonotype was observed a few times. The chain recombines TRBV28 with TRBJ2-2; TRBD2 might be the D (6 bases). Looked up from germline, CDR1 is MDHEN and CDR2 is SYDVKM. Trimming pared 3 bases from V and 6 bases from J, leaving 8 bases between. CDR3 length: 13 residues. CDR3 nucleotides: TGTGCCAGCAGTTTCGGGGGACCCGGGGAGCTGTTTTTT. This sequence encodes CASSFGGPGELFF.

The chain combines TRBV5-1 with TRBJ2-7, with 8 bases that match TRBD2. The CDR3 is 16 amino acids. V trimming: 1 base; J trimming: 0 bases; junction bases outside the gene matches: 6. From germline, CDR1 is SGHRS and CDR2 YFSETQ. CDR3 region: CASSLSGTRGSYEQYF. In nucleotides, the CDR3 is TGCGCCAGCAGCTTGTCCGGGACTAGGGGCTCCTACGAGCAGTACTTC.

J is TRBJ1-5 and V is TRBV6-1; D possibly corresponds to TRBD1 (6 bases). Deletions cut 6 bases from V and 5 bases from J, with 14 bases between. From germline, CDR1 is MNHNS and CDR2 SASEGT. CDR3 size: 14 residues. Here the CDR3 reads CASRRDTGDQPQHF. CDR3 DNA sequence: TGTGCCAGCAGACGGGACACGGGGGATCAGCCCCAGCATTTT.

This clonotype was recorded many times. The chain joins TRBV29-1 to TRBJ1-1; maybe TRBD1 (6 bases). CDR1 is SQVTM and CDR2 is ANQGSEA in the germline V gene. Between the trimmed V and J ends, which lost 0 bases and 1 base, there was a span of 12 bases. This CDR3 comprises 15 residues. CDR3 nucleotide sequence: TGCAGCGTTGAAGAAGGTTGGACAGCGAACACTGAAGCTTTCTTT. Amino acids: CSVEEGWTANTEAFF.

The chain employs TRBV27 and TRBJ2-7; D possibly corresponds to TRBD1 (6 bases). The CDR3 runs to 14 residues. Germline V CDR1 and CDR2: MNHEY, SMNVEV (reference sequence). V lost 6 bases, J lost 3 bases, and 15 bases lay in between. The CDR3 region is CASSHPGHGYEQYF. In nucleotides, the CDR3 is TGTGCCAGCAGCCATCCGGGACACGGCTACGAGCAGTACTTC.

CDR3 loop: CASRPLVGAAYEQYF. The CDR3 region has the DNA TGTGCCAGCAGGCCCCTGGTGGGGGCGGCCTACGAGCAGTACTTC. V usage is TRBV28 and J usage is TRBJ2-7; weak D call: TRBD1 (6 bases). Germline V gene data show CDR1 as MDHEN and CDR2 as SYDVKM. This CDR3 has 15 amino acids. Between the trimmed V and J ends, which lost 6 bases and 2 bases, there was a span of 17 bases.

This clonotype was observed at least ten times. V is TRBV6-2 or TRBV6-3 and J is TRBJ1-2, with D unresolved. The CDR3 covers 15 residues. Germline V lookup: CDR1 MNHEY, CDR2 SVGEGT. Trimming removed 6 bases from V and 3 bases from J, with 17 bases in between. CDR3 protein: CASRPGGFGDYGYTF. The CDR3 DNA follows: TGTGCCAGCAGGCCGGGTGGATTTGGCGACTATGGCTACACCTTC.

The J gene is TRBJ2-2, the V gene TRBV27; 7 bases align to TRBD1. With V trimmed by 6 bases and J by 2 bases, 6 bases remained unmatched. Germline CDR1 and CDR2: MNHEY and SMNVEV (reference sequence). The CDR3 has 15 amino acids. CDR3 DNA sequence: TGTGCCAGCAGGCCGACAGGGTTCAACACCGGGGAGCTGTTTTTT. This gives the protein CASRPTGFNTGELFF.